This T cell receptor (beta chain) was captured in a study of OX40 agonist ivuxolimab in advanced cancers. Libraries were prepared by immunoSEQ multiplex PCR; TCRdb keeps only in-frame clonotypes and omits some of them. The sample carries 45,000 to 50,000 clones, approximately 90% recorded once. The junction had 4 bases not matched to a gene; V was cut back by 2 bases and J by 4 bases. The CDR3 consists of 16 residues. Germline V gives CDR1 MNHEY, CDR2 SVGAGI. Worth noting for this clone: The antigen remains undetermined.

Study findings and constraints: It was also the case that some nonresponders had low normalized T-cell clonal expansion.

The chain combines TRBV6-5 with TRBJ2-1; 11 nucleotides align to TRBD2. The TCR sequence derives from an adult with an advanced solid tumor such as melanoma, head and neck, liver or kidney cancer. Sequences were derived from CD4+ or CD8+ T cells sorted from blood, sampled in a trial of the OX40 agonist ivuxolimab. The CDR3 sequence is CASSYTLAGGYNEQFF. In DNA, the CDR3 is TGTGCCAGCAGTTACACTCTAGCGGGGGGTTACAATGAGCAGTTCTTC.